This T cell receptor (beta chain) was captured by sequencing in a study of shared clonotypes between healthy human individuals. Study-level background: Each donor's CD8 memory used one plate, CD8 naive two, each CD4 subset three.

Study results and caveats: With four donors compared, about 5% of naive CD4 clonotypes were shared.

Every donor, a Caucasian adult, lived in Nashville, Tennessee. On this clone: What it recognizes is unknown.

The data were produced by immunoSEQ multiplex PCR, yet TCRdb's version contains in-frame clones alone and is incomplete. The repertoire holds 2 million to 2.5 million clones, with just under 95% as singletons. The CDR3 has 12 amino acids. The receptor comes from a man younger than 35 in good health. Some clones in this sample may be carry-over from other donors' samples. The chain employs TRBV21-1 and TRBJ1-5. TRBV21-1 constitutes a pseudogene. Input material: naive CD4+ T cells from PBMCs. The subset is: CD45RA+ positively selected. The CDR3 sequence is CATPSVGQPQHF. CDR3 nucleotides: TGTGCCACCCCCTCCGTGGGGCAGCCCCAGCATTTT.